This is a list of T cell receptor beta chains from one sample in a study of shared T cell receptors in the human thymus. Generated by immunoSEQ multiplex PCR, the TCRdb table keeps only in-frame clones and is missing some. The top ten clones hold over 0.008% of a sample with about 660,000 clones, approximately 87% of them seen once. These records were also assigned to another study, of human thymus T cells.

Sequenced sample: thymocytes. These receptor sequences come from a boy under three years old with a congenital heart defect. Each CDR3 is given with its conserved first and last residue. The D gene is left open where the match is weak. Only part of the rows carry a size: once, few, many, or a class if the clone is expanded.

cdr3_nt: TGTGCCATCCGAACCCGGGACGGGAGGTCCTACGAGCAGTACTTC
cdr3_aa: CAIRTRDGRSYEQYF
d_call: TRBD2
cdr3_length: 15
v_call: TRBV28
j_call: TRBJ2-7
clone_size: .

cdr3_nt: TGTGCCTGGAGTTACGGGACAGGGGGAGTTCGCGGACATGGGGAGCTGTTTTTT
cdr3_aa: CAWSYGTGGVRGHGELFF
d_call: TRBD1
cdr3_length: 18
v_call: TRBV30
j_call: TRBJ2-2
clone_size: .

cdr3_nt: TGTGCCAGCAGCCCGGGACCGGGACAGAGGAACACTGAAGCTTTCTTT
cdr3_aa: CASSPGPGQRNTEAFF
d_call: TRBD1
cdr3_length: 16
v_call: TRBV11-3
j_call: TRBJ1-1
clone_size: .

cdr3_nt: TGTGCTAGTGGTTTGGTAACGAGCGGGGGCACAGATACGCAGTATTTT
cdr3_aa: CASGLVTSGGTDTQYF
d_call: TRBD2
cdr3_length: 16
v_call: TRBV12-5
j_call: TRBJ2-3
clone_size: .

cdr3_nt: TGCGGAGCCGGGACAGGGGCTGGCTACACCTTC
cdr3_aa: CGAGTGAGYTF
d_call: TRBD1
cdr3_length: 11
v_call: TRBV20-1
j_call: TRBJ1-2
clone_size: .

cdr3_nt: TGTGCCACCAGCACCGGGACTTCCAATACAGATACGCAGTATTTT
cdr3_aa: CATSTGTSNTDTQYF
d_call: .
cdr3_length: 15
v_call: TRBV15
j_call: TRBJ2-3
clone_size: .

cdr3_nt: TGTGCCAGCACCCCCGGGACTACCCCCTCCTACGAGCAGTACTTC
cdr3_aa: CASTPGTTPSYEQYF
d_call: TRBD2
cdr3_length: 15
v_call: TRBV7-2
j_call: TRBJ2-7
clone_size: once

cdr3_nt: TGTGCCAGCAGTTTATATGCCCTCCCCCAGATTTCGGGGGTCACCATATATTTT
cdr3_aa: CASSLYALPQISGVTIYF
d_call: .
cdr3_length: 18
v_call: TRBV28
j_call: TRBJ1-3
clone_size: .

cdr3_nt: TGTGCCAGCAGCGGAGGACGGCAGGACGATGGCAATCAGCCCCAGCATTTT
cdr3_aa: CASSGGRQDDGNQPQHF
d_call: .
cdr3_length: 17
v_call: TRBV7-9
j_call: TRBJ1-5
clone_size: once

cdr3_nt: TGTGCCATCAGTTTGACAGGGGGCTGGACCTTGGATTCACCCCTCCACTTT
cdr3_aa: CAISLTGGWTLDSPLHF
d_call: TRBD1
cdr3_length: 17
v_call: TRBV10-3
j_call: TRBJ1-6
clone_size: .

cdr3_nt: TGCGCCAGCAGCCAAGAAGCTAAGCAGTATTTT
cdr3_aa: CASSQEAKQYF
d_call: .
cdr3_length: 11
v_call: TRBV4-1
j_call: TRBJ2-3
clone_size: once

cdr3_nt: TGCGCCAGCAGCCAAGATATCGAGGGGGCCTACGAGCAGTACTTC
cdr3_aa: CASSQDIEGAYEQYF
d_call: .
cdr3_length: 15
v_call: TRBV4-3
j_call: TRBJ2-7
clone_size: .